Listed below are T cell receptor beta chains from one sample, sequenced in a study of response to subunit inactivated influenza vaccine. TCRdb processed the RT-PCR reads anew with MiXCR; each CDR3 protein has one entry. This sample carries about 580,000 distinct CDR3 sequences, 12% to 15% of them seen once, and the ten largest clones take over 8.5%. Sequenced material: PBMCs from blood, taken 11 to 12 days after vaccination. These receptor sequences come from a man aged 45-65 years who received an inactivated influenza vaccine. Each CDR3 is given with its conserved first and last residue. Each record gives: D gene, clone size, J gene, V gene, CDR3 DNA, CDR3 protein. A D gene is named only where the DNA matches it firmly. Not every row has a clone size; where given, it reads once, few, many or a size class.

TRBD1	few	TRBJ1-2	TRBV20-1	TGCAGTGCAGCCGGGACAGGGGCTCCTAACTATGGCTACACCTTC	CSAAGTGAPNYGYTF
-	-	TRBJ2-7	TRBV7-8	TGTGCCAGCAGCTTAGGAGCGTATGACTACGAGCAGTACTTC	CASSLGAYDYEQYF
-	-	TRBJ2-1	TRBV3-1	TGTGCCAGCAGCTCCAGACCGAATGAAAATGAGCAGTTCTTC	CASSSRPNENEQFF
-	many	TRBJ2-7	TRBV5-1	TGCGCCAGCAGCGTATCGACACAGACCTACGAGCAGTACTTC	CASSVSTQTYEQYF
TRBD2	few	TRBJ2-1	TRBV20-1	TGCAGTGCCCTGGGACTAGCGGGGGTTTACAATGAGCAGTTCTTC	CSALGLAGVYNEQFF
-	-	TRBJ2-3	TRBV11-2	TGTGCCAGCAGCATCCAGAGACGCGTGCCCACAGATACGCAGTATTTT	CASSIQRRVPTDTQYF
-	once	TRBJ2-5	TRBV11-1	TGTGCCAGCAGCTCTAAAGTAGGGGGGAGGGCCGGAATGGAGACCCAGTACTTC	CASSSKVGGRAGMETQYF
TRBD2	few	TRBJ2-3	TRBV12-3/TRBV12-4	TGTGCCAGCAGTTTAGAAGCGGGGGCGACTAATGAGCAGTATTTT	CASSLEAGATNEQYF
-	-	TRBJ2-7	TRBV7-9	TGTGCCAGCAGCATTTTTCGGAGGGACGAGCAGTACTTC	CASSIFRRDEQYF
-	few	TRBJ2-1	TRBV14	TGTGCCAGCAGCCAAGATCGCGGAGGCCCCTACAATGAGCAGTTCTTC	CASSQDRGGPYNEQFF
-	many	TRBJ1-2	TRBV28	TGTGCCAGCAGTCGGGCTAACTATGGCTACACCTTC	CASSRANYGYTF
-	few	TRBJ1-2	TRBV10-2	TGCGCCAGCAGTGAGTTTACAGGGTACTATGGCTACACCTTC	CASSEFTGYYGYTF
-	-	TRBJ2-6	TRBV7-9	TGTGCCAGCAGCTTCACGGGACTTCACTCTGGGGCCAACGTCCTGACTTTC	CASSFTGLHSGANVLTF
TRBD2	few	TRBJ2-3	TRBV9	TGTGCCAGCAGCGTAGGAATAGCGGGAGCGAAAGATACGCAGTATTTT	CASSVGIAGAKDTQYF
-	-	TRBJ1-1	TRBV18	TGTGCCAGCTCACCACCCAGGGCGGCTGAAGCTTTCTTT	CASSPPRAAEAFF
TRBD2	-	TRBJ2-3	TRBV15	TGTGCCACCAGCAGCCGAGCGGGAGCGGGGACGCAGTATTTT	CATSSRAGAGTQYF
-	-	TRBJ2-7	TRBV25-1	TGTGCCAGCAGTGAACCCGGGACGGGAGTCTACGAGCAGTACTTC	CASSEPGTGVYEQYF
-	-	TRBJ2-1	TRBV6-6	TGTGCCAGCAGTTACGACTTCTACAATGAGCAGTTCTTC	CASSYDFYNEQFF
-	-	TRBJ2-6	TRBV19	TGTGCCAGTAGGCCCTTCTCTGGGGCCAACGTCCTGACTTTC	CASRPFSGANVLTF
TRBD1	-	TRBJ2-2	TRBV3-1	TGTGCCAGCAGCCACGGGACAGTGAACACCGGGGAGCTGTTTTTT	CASSHGTVNTGELFF
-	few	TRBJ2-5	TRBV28	TGTGCCAGCAGTGCAAACTACCTCCAAGGGGAGACCCAGTACTTC	CASSANYLQGETQYF
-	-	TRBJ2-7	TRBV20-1	TGCAGTGCTAGAGATCGGGAGCCTGAGCAGTACTTC	CSARDREPEQYF
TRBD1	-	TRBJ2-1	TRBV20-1	TGCAGTGCTAGAGGACAGGGGGGTGACAATGAGCAGTTCTTC	CSARGQGGDNEQFF
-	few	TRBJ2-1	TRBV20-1	TGCAGTGCTAGCGGGGGCCGCCCATCCTACAATGAGCAGTTCTTC	CSASGGRPSYNEQFF
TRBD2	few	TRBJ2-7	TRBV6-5	TGTGCCAGCATTTCCGGGACTAGCGGGAACTACGAGCAGTACTTC	CASISGTSGNYEQYF
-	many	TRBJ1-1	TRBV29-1	TGCAGCGTTGAAGTGGGGATGGGGGTGGCTTTCTTT	CSVEVGMGVAFF
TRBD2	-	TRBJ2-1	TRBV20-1	TGCAGTGCTACCGACGGGGGGGCGCTGGCGGACTACAATGAGCAGTTCTTC	CSATDGGALADYNEQFF
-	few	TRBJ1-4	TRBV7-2	TGTGCCAGCAGCTTAGAGGGTGAGCCGGATGAAAAACTGTTTTTT	CASSLEGEPDEKLFF
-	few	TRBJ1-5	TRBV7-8	TGTGCCAGCAGCCTTGACACTCAGCGTCGTCAGCCCCAGCATTTT	CASSLDTQRRQPQHF
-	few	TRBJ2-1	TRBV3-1	TGTGCCAGCAGCCAAGGACAGGCCATCAATGAGCAGTTCTTC	CASSQGQAINEQFF
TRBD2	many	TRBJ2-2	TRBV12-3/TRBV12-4	TGTGCCAGCACCCCTAAACTAGCGGGAATAACCGGGGAGCTGTTTTTT	CASTPKLAGITGELFF
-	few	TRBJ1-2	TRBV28	TGTGCCAGTTACGAACGGGAACAGGGCCTAATGTACTATGGCTACACCTTC	CASYEREQGLMYYGYTF
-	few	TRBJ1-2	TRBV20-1	TGCAGTGCTAGAGGGGTGTATAACTATGGCTACACCTTC	CSARGVYNYGYTF
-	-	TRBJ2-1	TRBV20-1	TGCAGTGCTGGACGGCCCGAAGGGAGTAATGAGCAGTTCTTC	CSAGRPEGSNEQFF
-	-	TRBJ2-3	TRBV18	TGTGCCAGCTCACCACCGTCAATCGGGGGCACAGATACGCAGTATTTT	CASSPPSIGGTDTQYF